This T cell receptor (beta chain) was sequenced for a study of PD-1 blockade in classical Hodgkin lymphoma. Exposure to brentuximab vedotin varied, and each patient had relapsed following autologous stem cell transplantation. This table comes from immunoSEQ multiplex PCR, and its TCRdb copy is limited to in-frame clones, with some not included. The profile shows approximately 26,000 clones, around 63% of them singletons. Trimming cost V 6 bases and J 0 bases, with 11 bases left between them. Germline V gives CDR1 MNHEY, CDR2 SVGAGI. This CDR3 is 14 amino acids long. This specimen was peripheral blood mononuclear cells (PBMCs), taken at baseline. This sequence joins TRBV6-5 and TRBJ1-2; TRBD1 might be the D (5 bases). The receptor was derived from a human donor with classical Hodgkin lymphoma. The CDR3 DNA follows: TGTGCCAGCAGAGCTACAGGAACTAACTATGGCTACACCTTC. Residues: CASRATGTNYGYTF.